Included here is one TCR beta chain sequence, with context. The data stem from a study of blood T cell repertoires in COVID-19. The CDR3 covers 14 residues. Germline V lookup: CDR1 LNHNV, CDR2 YYDKDF (reference sequence). After removal of 3 bases from V and 8 bases from J, the junction contained 4 bases not matched to a gene. Sequenced by immunoSEQ multiplex PCR; TCRdb stores in-frame clones only, minus some. The sample yields nearly 350,000 clones, 87% seen once. V gene TRBV15 combines with J gene TRBJ1-6; 7 positions match TRBD1. The TCR comes from a woman aged 25-40 years who had recovered from COVID-19. Sequenced: PBMCs or T cells enriched from blood (not recorded which). The CDR3 DNA reads as TGTGCCACCAGCAGGGGACAGACAGATTCACCCCTCCACTTT. This codes for CATSRGQTDSPLHF.